This entry lists 32 T cell receptor beta chains sequenced from one sample in a study of cytomegalovirus exposure and HLA in healthy donors. 60 Vbeta and 13 Jbeta primers were used in PCR. This table comes from immunoSEQ multiplex PCR, and its TCRdb copy is limited to in-frame clones, with some not included. The sample carries about 97,000 clones, about three quarters recorded once. Source material: PBMCs. All receptors come from a man aged 35 to 55 in good health and CMV-seronegative.

This clone was detected only a few times. The chain links TRBV11-1 to TRBJ1-1; no clear D. V lost 5 bases to trimming and J lost 8 bases, with 9 bases between them. The CDR3 is 11 residues long. Germline CDR1 is SGHAT and CDR2 is FQDESV (reference sequence). CDR3: CASSLYSEAFF. CDR3 nucleotide sequence: TGTGCCAGCAGCCTTTACAGCGAAGCTTTCTTT.

The chain couples TRBV29-1 to TRBJ2-5; TRBD1 matches 7 bases. Germline CDR1 reads SQVTM; CDR2 reads ANQGSEA. After removal of 6 bases from V and 4 bases from J, the junction contained 8 bases not matched to a gene. This CDR3 is built from 13 residues. The CDR3 sequence: CSVATGLGETQYF. In DNA, the CDR3 is TGCAGCGTAGCGACAGGGTTGGGAGAGACCCAGTACTTC.

The gene calls are TRBV5-1 and TRBJ2-7; 7 nucleotides line up with TRBD1. CDR3 length: 14 amino acids. CDR1 and CDR2 from the germline V gene are SGHRS and YFSETQ. V lost 0 bases, J lost 1 base, and 1 base stayed unmatched. As DNA, the CDR3 is TGCGCCAGCAGCTTGGAGGGACAGTCCTACGAGCAGTACTTC. Amino acids: CASSLEGQSYEQYF.

This clone occurred once. The chain uses TRBV5-1 and TRBJ1-4; no clear D. Trimming stripped 0 bases from V and 5 bases from J, with 14 bases between. The germline V gene encodes CDR1 SGHRS and CDR2 YFSETQ. The CDR3 runs to 16 residues. CDR3 amino acids: CASSLGRPGINEKLFF. The CDR3 nucleotides read TGCGCCAGCAGCTTGGGGCGGCCGGGGATAAATGAAAAACTGTTTTTT.

This clone was found a few times. The chain joins TRBV5-1 to TRBJ2-7; 9 bases align to TRBD1. The CDR3 totals 17 residues. Germline V CDR1 and CDR2: SGHRS, YFSETQ. The ends lost 0 bases at V and 4 bases at J; junction bases unmatched: 11. The CDR3 loop is CASSLGWSGQGDYEQYF. CDR3 nucleotides: TGCGCCAGCAGCTTGGGATGGTCGGGACAGGGTGATTACGAGCAGTACTTC.

This clone was seen once. The chain has TRBV4-2 and TRBJ2-1; D is perhaps TRBD1 (5 bases). Trimming cost V 1 base and J 7 bases, with 14 bases left between them. Per the germline V gene, CDR1 is LGHNA and CDR2 is YNFKEQ. The CDR3 is 15 amino acids. CDR3: CASSQVIGARNEQFF. CDR3 in DNA: TGTGCCAGCAGCCAAGTGATAGGGGCGAGGAATGAGCAGTTCTTC.

CDR3 DNA sequence: TGTGCCAGTAGTATATCGGGACAGGGGGCTGAAGCTTTCTTT. This codes for CASSISGQGAEAFF. J is TRBJ1-1 and V is TRBV19; 11 positions match TRBD1. CDR3 length: 14 amino acids. The ends lost 2 bases at V and 6 bases at J; junction bases unmatched: 2. Germline lookup yields CDR1 LNHDA and CDR2 SQIVND (reference sequence).

J is TRBJ2-7 and V is TRBV9, with a weak D call TRBD1 (5 bases). This CDR3 has 12 residues. Germline V CDR1 and CDR2: SGDLS, YYNGEE. The germline V and J ends were trimmed by 4 bases and 3 bases, with 8 bases remaining between them. The DNA for the CDR3 is TGTGCCAGCAGCCTGACAGACTACGAGCAGTACTTC. It translates to CASSLTDYEQYF.

J is TRBJ2-3 and V is TRBV4-2; D not certain. CDR3 length equals 13 residues. Per the germline V gene, CDR1 is LGHNA and CDR2 is YNFKEQ. Trimming took 0 bases from V and 7 from J, leaving 8 bases between them. Here the CDR3 reads CASSQDTVYTQYF. The CDR3 nucleotides are TGTGCCAGCAGCCAAGACACAGTTTATACGCAGTATTTT.

The chain combines TRBV19 with TRBJ1-6, with D uncertain. This CDR3 has 16 residues. Germline V CDR1 and CDR2: LNHDA, SQIVND (reference sequence). Trimming left V 2 bases short and J 2 bases short, with 10 bases between. The CDR3 coding sequence is TGTGCCAGTAGTATATGGCAGAACACCTATAATTCACCCCTCCACTTT. Its translation is CASSIWQNTYNSPLHF. The entire variable domain, with the rest obtained from reference TRBV19 and TRBJ1-6, is as follows: DGGITQSPKYLFRKEGQNVTLSCEQNLNHDAMYWYRQDPGQGLRLIYYSQIVNDFQKGDIAEGYSVSREKKESFPLTVTSAQKNPTAFYLCASSIWQNTYNSPLHFGNGTRLTVT.

This clone occurred once. The chain combines TRBV7-2 with TRBJ2-1; 12 positions match TRBD2. This CDR3 region has 19 residues. Germline V gene lookup returns CDR1 SGHTA and CDR2 FQGNSA. Trimming took 1 base from V and 1 from J; bases not matched to a gene: 8. Here the CDR3 reads CASSLVASGGAGSYNEQFF. As DNA, the CDR3 is TGTGCCAGCAGCTTAGTCGCTAGCGGGGGGGCCGGTTCCTACAATGAGCAGTTCTTC.

V usage is TRBV29-1 and J usage is TRBJ1-2, with 7 bases matching TRBD1. Germline V gene data show CDR1 as SQVTM and CDR2 as ANQGSEA. This CDR3 is 14 amino acids long. J lost 1 base, V lost 4 bases, and 6 bases had no gene match. The DNA of the CDR3 is TGCAGCGTTGGTCCGGACAGGCATAACTATGGCTACACCTTC. Its translation: CSVGPDRHNYGYTF.

This clone was observed a few times. This chain connects TRBV6-1 to TRBJ1-4, with unresolved D. Germline V gives CDR1 MNHNS, CDR2 SASEGT. The germline V and J ends were trimmed by 6 bases and 4 bases, with 12 bases remaining between them. The CDR3 contains 14 residues. CDR3 amino acids: CASRPRRGNEKLFF. The CDR3, as DNA: TGTGCCAGCAGACCCCGACGGGGTAATGAAAAACTGTTTTTT.

This clone was counted once. This sequence joins TRBV28 and TRBJ2-3; D uncertain. The CDR3 loop spans 12 amino acids. Germline CDR1 reads MDHEN; CDR2 reads SYDVKM. Deletions cut 2 bases from V and 7 bases from J, with 7 bases between. DNA of the CDR3: TGTGCCAGCAGTTTAGGGCCATATACGCAGTATTTT. It codes for CASSLGPYTQYF.

This clone was observed a handful of times. The chain employs TRBV6-5 and TRBJ2-3, with D maybe TRBD1 (5 bases). Germline CDR1 is MNHEY and CDR2 is SVGAGI. Trimming removed 6 bases at V and 5 bases at J, with 12 bases between. CDR3 length equals 13 residues. In DNA form, the CDR3 reads TGTGCCAGCAGACAGCAGGGTGGAGATACGCAGTATTTT. The encoded protein is CASRQQGGDTQYF.

This chain joins TRBV7-9 and TRBJ1-6; 10 bases align to TRBD1. The CDR3 is made up of 15 amino acids. Looked up from germline, CDR1 is SEHNR and CDR2 is FQNEAQ (reference sequence). The trim removed 5 bases at V and 7 bases at J, leaving 5 bases unmatched. The CDR3 nucleotides read TGTGCCAGCAGCCGCCGGGACAGGGGCAATTCACCCCTCCACTTT. It specifies CASSRRDRGNSPLHF.

This clone was detected only once. This chain uses TRBV2 with TRBJ2-6; D call uncertain. Germline CDR1 and CDR2: SNHLY and FYNNEI. The CDR3 runs to 13 residues. V lost 8 bases and J 0 bases, leaving 5 bases between the germline ends. The CDR3 nucleotides read TGTGCCAGCGAGTACTCTGGGGCCAACGTCCTGACTTTC. Encoded protein: CASEYSGANVLTF.

The genes are TRBV9 and TRBJ2-3; 8 positions agree with TRBD1. The CDR3 is 15 amino acids. The V gene end was trimmed by 4 bases and the J gene end by 2 bases; junction bases not matched to a gene: 6. Germline values: CDR1 SGDLS, CDR2 YYNGEE. CDR3 loop: CASSPPTGVTDTQYF. CDR3 DNA sequence: TGTGCCAGCAGCCCCCCGACAGGGGTCACAGATACGCAGTATTTT.

As to this clone: The junction differs from germline at one of its ends, possibly a read error. The sample carries other DNA sequences with the same CDR3. The chain joins TRBV29-1 to TRBJ1-1; no firm D call. The CDR3 is 16 residues long. In germline, CDR1 is SQVTM, CDR2 ANQGSEA. This CDR3 is CSLGCLSLALYTEAFF. The DNA for the CDR3 is TGCAGTCTTGGGTGCCTTTCTTTAGCCCTTTACACTGAGGCTTTCTTT.

The genes are TRBV5-1 and TRBJ1-1; D might be TRBD1 (5 bases). This CDR3 comprises 15 residues. CDR1 and CDR2 from the germline V gene are SGHRS and YFSETQ. Trimming took 1 base from V and 4 from J, leaving 14 bases between them. DNA of the CDR3: TGCGCCAGCAGCTTGTTGGGGCCGGGAGGCACTGAAGCTTTCTTT. Translated, it gives CASSLLGPGGTEAFF.

This chain uses TRBV29-1 with TRBJ2-7; perhaps TRBD2 as D (5 bases). The CDR3 is 12 residues long. Germline lookup yields CDR1 SQVTM and CDR2 ANQGSEA. V lost 7 bases to trimming and J lost 1 base, with 11 bases between them. Here the CDR3 reads CSAEGPSYEQYF. CDR3 nucleotide sequence: TGCAGCGCTGAGGGCCCATCCTACGAGCAGTACTTC.

This rearrangement joins TRBV4-2 to TRBJ2-3, with D possibly being TRBD2 (7 bases). Between the trimmed V and J ends, which lost 0 bases and 4 bases, there was a span of 11 bases. Germline CDR1 is LGHNA and CDR2 is YNFKEQ. There are 15 residues in the CDR3. The CDR3 here is CASSQDGGRADTQYF. Here the CDR3 DNA reads TGTGCCAGCAGCCAAGACGGGGGGCGGGCAGATACGCAGTATTTT.

This clone was seen a single time. The chain links TRBV7-7 to TRBJ2-5; the D gene is possibly TRBD1 (6 bases). Deletions cut 4 bases from V and 1 base from J, with 10 bases between. The CDR3 has 14 residues. Germline V CDR1 and CDR2: SSHAT, FNYEAQ (reference sequence). The CDR3 nucleotides are TGTGCCAGCAGCTGGGGGCAGGGCCAAGAGACCCAGTACTTC. This sequence encodes CASSWGQGQETQYF. Variable domain in full (rest from reference TRBV7-7 and TRBJ2-5): GAGVSQSPRYKVTKRGQDVTLRCDPISSHATLYWYQQALGQGPEFLTYFNYEAQPDKSGLPSDRFSAERPEGSISTLTIQRTEQRDSAMYRCASSWGQGQETQYFGPGTRLLVL.

This chain connects TRBV13 to TRBJ2-2; 13 bases line up with TRBD2. The length of the CDR3 is 17 residues. With 4 bases clipped from V and 7 bases from J, the junction kept 9 bases outside the gene matches. Germline V CDR1 and CDR2: PRHDT, FYEKMQ (reference sequence). This chain's CDR3 is CASSSELAGGPDGELFF. CDR3 bases: TGTGCCAGCAGCTCGGAACTAGCGGGGGGGCCGGACGGGGAGCTGTTTTTT.

This clone was seen only a few times. The rearrangement joins TRBV6-1 to TRBJ1-1; no clear D. CDR1 and CDR2 from the germline V gene are MNHNS and SASEGT. This CDR3 region has 12 residues. V was shortened by 3 bases and J by 7 bases, with 9 bases between the two germline ends. The chain's CDR3 is CASSDPLIEAFF. Here the CDR3 DNA reads TGTGCCAGCAGTGATCCACTGATTGAAGCTTTCTTT.

The rearrangement uses TRBV28 and TRBJ1-1; 11 nucleotides agree with TRBD1. Per germline, CDR1 MDHEN and CDR2 SYDVKM. The CDR3 contains 15 residues. The junction had 10 bases not matched to a gene; V was cut back by 6 bases and J by 7 bases. The CDR3 loop is CASSGDRGVFGEAFF. For the CDR3, the DNA is TGTGCCAGCAGCGGGGACAGGGGGGTTTTCGGTGAAGCTTTCTTT.

The V gene is TRBV5-6, the J gene TRBJ2-2; the D is unclear. This CDR3 has 14 residues. The ends were cut back, 0 bases at V and 4 bases at J, with 7 bases in the middle. CDR1 is SGHDT and CDR2 is YYEEEE in the germline V gene. The CDR3 coding sequence is TGTGCCAGCAGCTTGGGTTTCCTCACCGGGGAGCTGTTTTTT. Translation: CASSLGFLTGELFF. Using reference TRBV5-6 and TRBJ2-2 for the parts outside the CDR3, the full variable domain is DAGVTQSPTHLIKTRGQQVTLRCSPKSGHDTVSWYQQALGQGPQFIFQYYEEEERQRGNFPDRFSGHQFPNYSSELNVNALLLGDSALYLCASSLGFLTGELFFGEGSRLTVL.

The gene calls are TRBV27 and TRBJ1-4; no clear D gene. CDR3 length: 17 amino acids. Trimming removed 1 base from V and 3 bases from J, with 15 bases in between. Per germline, CDR1 MNHEY and CDR2 SMNVEV (reference sequence). CDR3 in amino acids: CASSLFSSGEPNEKLFF. The CDR3 DNA reads as TGTGCCAGCAGTTTATTTAGTTCTGGGGAGCCTAATGAAAAACTGTTTTTT.

This clone was counted a single time. The chain uses TRBV14 and TRBJ2-1, with D perhaps matching TRBD2 (6 bases). Germline V gives CDR1 SGHDN, CDR2 FVKESK. Trimming pared 1 base from V and 5 bases from J, leaving 9 bases between. The CDR3 is 14 residues long. CDR3 amino acids: CASSQGGVDNEQFF. The CDR3 bases are TGTGCCAGCAGCCAAGGGGGGGTGGACAATGAGCAGTTCTTC. Full variable domain (remainder filled in from reference TRBV14 and TRBJ2-1): EAGVTQFPSHSVIEKGQTVTLRCDPISGHDNLYWYRRVMGKEIKFLLHFVKESKQDESGMPNNRFLAERTGGTYSTLKVQPAELEDSGVYFCASSQGGVDNEQFFGPGTRLTVL.

The chain uses TRBV6-6 and TRBJ2-2; TRBD2 is a possible D gene (5 bases). V gave up 3 bases and J gave up 4 bases, with 12 bases separating them. This CDR3 is built from 15 residues. CDR1 and CDR2 from the germline V gene are MNHNY and SVGAGI (reference sequence). This chain's CDR3 is CASSYSRVRTGELFF. CDR3 DNA sequence: TGTGCCAGCAGTTATTCGAGGGTGCGCACCGGGGAGCTGTTTTTT.

The CDR3 DNA is TGCGCCAGCAGTGTACGGGACTTCCCCCACACCGGGGAGCTGTTTTTT. Protein: CASSVRDFPHTGELFF. The rearrangement uses TRBV10-1 and TRBJ2-2; a weak D match, TRBD2 (6 bases). Germline CDR1 and CDR2: WNHNN and SYGVQD (reference sequence). V shed 4 bases and J shed 3 bases, with 15 bases lying between them. CDR3 length equals 16 residues.

The chain joins TRBV5-4 to TRBJ1-1, with 9 bases aligning to TRBD1. The germline CDR1 and CDR2 sequences are SGHNT and YYREEE (reference sequence). The CDR3 spans 15 residues. Germline trimming cut 2 bases from V and 4 bases from J; bases unmatched to any gene: 6. The CDR3 DNA follows: TGTGCCAGCAGCTTACCGGGACAGGGAGGCACTGAAGCTTTCTTT. This gives the protein CASSLPGQGGTEAFF. Supplemented by reference TRBV5-4 and TRBJ1-1, the full variable domain reads ETGVTQSPTHLIKTRGQQVTLRCSSQSGHNTVSWYQQALGQGPQFIFQYYREEENGRGNFPPRFSGLQFPNYSSELNVNALELDDSALYLCASSLPGQGGTEAFFGQGTRLTVV.